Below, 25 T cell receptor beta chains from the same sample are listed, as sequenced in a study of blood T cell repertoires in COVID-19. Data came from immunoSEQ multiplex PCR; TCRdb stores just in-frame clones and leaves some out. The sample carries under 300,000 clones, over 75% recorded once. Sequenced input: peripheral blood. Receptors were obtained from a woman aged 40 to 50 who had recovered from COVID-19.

This CDR3 reads CASSLLGGAGNQPQHF. CDR3 nucleotides: TGTGCCAGCTCGCTATTGGGAGGGGCTGGCAATCAGCCCCAGCATTTT. V gene TRBV18 combines with J gene TRBJ1-5; possibly TRBD1 for D (5 bases). The CDR3 extends over 16 amino acids. Per germline, CDR1 KGHSH and CDR2 LQKENI. V lost 6 bases and J lost 2, with 17 bases in between.

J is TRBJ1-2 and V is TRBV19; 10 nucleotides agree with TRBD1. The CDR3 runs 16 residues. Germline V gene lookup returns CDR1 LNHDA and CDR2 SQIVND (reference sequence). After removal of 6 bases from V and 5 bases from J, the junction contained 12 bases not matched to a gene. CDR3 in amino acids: CASRETGGFSEYGYTF. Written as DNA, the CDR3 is TGTGCCAGTAGGGAGACAGGGGGCTTTTCGGAATATGGCTACACCTTC.

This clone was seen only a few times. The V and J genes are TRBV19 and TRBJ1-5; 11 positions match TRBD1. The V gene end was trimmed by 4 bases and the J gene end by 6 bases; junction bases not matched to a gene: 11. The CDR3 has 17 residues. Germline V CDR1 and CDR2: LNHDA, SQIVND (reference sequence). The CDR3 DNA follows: TGTGCCAGTAGTAAAGGACAGGGGGCGAATCAGGTTCAGCCCCAGCATTTT. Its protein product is CASSKGQGANQVQPQHF. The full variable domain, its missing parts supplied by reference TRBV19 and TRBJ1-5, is DGGITQSPKYLFRKEGQNVTLSCEQNLNHDAMYWYRQDPGQGLRLIYYSQIVNDFQKGDIAEGYSVSREKKESFPLTVTSAQKNPTAFYLCASSKGQGANQVQPQHFGDGTRLSIL.

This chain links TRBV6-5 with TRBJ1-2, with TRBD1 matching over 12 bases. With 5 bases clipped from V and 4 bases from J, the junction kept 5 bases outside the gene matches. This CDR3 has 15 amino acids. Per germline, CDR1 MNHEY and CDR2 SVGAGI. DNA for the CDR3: TGTGCCAGCAGTCTTGGGACAGGGGGCACCTATGGCTACACCTTC. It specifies CASSLGTGGTYGYTF.

This CDR3 is CASSVVGLAGGNEQFF. The CDR3 bases are TGTGCCAGCAGCGTAGTCGGATTGGCCGGAGGCAATGAGCAGTTCTTC. J is TRBJ2-1 and V is TRBV9; tentative D call: TRBD2 (5 bases). Germline lookup yields CDR1 SGDLS and CDR2 YYNGEE. The V end lost 0 bases, the J end lost 6 bases, and 16 bases lay between the germline ends. The CDR3 totals 16 residues.

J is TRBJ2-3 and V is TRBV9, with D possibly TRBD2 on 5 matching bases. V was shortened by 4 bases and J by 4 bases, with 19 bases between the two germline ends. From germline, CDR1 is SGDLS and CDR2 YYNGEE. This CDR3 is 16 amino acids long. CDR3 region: CASSPPGSALADTQYF. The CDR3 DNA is TGTGCCAGCAGCCCCCCGGGTAGCGCGTTGGCAGATACGCAGTATTTT.

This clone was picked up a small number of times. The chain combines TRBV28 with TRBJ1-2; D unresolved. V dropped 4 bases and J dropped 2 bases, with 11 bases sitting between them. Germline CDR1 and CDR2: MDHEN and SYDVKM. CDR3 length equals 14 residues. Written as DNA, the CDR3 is TGTGCCAGCAGTTCCCCGGGTCAGAACTATGGCTACACCTTC. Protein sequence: CASSSPGQNYGYTF.

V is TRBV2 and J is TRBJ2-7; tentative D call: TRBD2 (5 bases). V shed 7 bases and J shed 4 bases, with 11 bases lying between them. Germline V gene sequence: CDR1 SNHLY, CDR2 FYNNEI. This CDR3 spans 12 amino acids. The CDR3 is CASTGDSYEQYF. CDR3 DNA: TGTGCCAGCACCGGGGATTCGTACGAGCAGTACTTC.

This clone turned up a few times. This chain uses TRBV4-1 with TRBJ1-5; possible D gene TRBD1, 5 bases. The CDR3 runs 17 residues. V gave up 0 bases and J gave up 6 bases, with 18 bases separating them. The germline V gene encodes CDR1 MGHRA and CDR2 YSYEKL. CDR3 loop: CASSQDLMAGKVQPQHF. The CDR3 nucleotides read TGCGCCAGCAGCCAAGATCTTATGGCAGGGAAGGTTCAGCCCCAGCATTTT.

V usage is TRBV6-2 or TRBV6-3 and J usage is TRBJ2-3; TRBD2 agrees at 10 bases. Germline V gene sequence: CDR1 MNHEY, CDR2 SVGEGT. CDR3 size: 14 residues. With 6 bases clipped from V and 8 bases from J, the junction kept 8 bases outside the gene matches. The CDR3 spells CASSRTSGTGTQYF. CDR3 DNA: TGTGCCAGCAGCCGAACTAGCGGGACGGGTACGCAGTATTTT.

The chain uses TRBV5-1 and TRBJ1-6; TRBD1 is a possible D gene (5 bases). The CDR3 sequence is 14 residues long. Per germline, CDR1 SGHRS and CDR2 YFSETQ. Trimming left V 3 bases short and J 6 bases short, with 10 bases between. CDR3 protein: CASSSGQVNSPLHF. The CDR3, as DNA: TGCGCCAGCAGCTCTGGACAAGTTAATTCACCCCTCCACTTT.

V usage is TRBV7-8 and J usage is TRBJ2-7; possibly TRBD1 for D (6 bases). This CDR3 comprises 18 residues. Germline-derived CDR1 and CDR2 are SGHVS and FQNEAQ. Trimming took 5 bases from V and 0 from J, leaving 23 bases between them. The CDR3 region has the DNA TGTGCCAGCAGCCAACGAATGGGGGCCTTCAGGAGCTCCTACGAGCAGTACTTC. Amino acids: CASSQRMGAFRSSYEQYF.

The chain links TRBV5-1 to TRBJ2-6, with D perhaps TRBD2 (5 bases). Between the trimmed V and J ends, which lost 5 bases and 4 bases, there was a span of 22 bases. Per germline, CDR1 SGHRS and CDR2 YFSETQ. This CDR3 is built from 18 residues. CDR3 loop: CASSFLGAPRAGANVLTF. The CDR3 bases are TGCGCCAGCAGTTTCCTGGGAGCTCCGAGAGCGGGGGCCAACGTCCTGACTTTC.

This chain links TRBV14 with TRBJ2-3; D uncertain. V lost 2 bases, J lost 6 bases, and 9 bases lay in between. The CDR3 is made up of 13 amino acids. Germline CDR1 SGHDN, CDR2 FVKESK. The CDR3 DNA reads TGTGCCAGCAGCCAACTCTCCCCCGATACGCAGTATTTT. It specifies CASSQLSPDTQYF.

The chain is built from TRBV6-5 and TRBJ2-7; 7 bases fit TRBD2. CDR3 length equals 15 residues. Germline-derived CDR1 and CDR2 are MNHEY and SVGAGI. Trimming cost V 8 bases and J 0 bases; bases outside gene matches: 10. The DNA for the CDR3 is TGTGCCAGCGGCGGGGGTAGCTCCAGCTCCTACGAGCAGTACTTC. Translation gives CASGGGSSSSYEQYF.

The CDR3 region has the DNA TGTGCCTGGAGTCCAGGGGGACCCTCCACAGATACGCAGTATTTT. Protein product: CAWSPGGPSTDTQYF. V gene TRBV30 combines with J gene TRBJ2-3; TRBD1 matches 7 bases. Per the germline V gene, CDR1 is GTSNPN and CDR2 is SVGIG (reference sequence). The CDR3 contains 15 residues. With V trimmed by 2 bases and J by 2 bases, 7 bases remained unmatched.

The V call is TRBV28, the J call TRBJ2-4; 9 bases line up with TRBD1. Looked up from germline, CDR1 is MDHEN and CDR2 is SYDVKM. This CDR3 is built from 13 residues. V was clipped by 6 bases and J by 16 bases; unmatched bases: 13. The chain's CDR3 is CASRQNPGQGFYF. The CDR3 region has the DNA TGTGCCAGCAGGCAAAATCCGGGACAGGGTTTCTACTTC.

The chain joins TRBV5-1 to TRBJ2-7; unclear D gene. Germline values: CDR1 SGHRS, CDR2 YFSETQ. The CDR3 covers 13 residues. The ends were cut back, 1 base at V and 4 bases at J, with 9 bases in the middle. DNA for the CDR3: TGCGCCAGCAGCTTGATGCCTGAGTACGAGCAGTACTTC. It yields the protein CASSLMPEYEQYF.

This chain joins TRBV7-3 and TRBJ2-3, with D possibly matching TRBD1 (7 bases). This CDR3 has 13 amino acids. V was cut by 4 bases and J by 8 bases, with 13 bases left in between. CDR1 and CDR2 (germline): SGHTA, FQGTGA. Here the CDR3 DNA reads TGTGCCAGCAGCTCCAACAGGGGAGGTACGCAGTATTTT. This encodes CASSSNRGGTQYF.

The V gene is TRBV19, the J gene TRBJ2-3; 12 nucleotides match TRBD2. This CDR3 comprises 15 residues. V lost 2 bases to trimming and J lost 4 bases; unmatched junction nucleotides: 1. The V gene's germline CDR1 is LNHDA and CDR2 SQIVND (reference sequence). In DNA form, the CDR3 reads TGTGCCAGTAGTATACTAGCGGGAGGGCCAGATACGCAGTATTTT. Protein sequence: CASSILAGGPDTQYF.

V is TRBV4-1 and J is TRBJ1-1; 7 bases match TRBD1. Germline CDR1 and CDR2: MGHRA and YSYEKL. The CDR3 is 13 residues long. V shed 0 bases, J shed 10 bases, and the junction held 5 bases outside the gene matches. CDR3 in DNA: TGCGCCAGCAGCCAAGATACAGGGGATGGAGCTTTCTTT. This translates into CASSQDTGDGAFF.

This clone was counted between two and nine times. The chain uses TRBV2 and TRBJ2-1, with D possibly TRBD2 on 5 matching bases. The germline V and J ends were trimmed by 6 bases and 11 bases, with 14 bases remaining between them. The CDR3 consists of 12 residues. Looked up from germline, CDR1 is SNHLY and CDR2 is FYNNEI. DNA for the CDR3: TGTGCCAGCAGCCTGGGGAGCCCAAAGCAGTTCTTC. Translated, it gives CASSLGSPKQFF.

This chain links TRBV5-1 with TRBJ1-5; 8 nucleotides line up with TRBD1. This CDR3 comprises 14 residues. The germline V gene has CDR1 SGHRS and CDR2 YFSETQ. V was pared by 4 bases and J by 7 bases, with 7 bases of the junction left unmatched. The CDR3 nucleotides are TGCGCCAGCAGCCCTGGACAGGGCGGCCAGCCCCAGCATTTT. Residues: CASSPGQGGQPQHF.

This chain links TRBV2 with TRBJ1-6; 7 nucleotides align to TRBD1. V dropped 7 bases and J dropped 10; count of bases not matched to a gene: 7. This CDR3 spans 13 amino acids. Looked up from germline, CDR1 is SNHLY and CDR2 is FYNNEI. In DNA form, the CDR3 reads TGTGCCAGCAAGACAGGGCTGGGCTCACCCCTCCACTTT. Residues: CASKTGLGSPLHF.

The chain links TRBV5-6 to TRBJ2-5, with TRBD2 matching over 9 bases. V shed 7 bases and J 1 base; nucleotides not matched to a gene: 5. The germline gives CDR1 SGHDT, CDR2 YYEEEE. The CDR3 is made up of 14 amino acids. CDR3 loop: CASDSGRGQETQYF. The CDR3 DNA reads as TGTGCCAGCGATAGCGGGAGAGGCCAAGAGACCCAGTACTTC. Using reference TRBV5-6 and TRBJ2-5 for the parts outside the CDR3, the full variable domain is DAGVTQSPTHLIKTRGQQVTLRCSPKSGHDTVSWYQQALGQGPQFIFQYYEEEERQRGNFPDRFSGHQFPNYSSELNVNALLLGDSALYLCASDSGRGQETQYFGPGTRLLVL.